The source of this T cell receptor (beta chain) is a study of cytomegalovirus exposure and HLA in healthy donors. Of note for this clone: Its specificity is not known.

A multiplex PCR was run with 60 Vbeta primers and 13 Jbeta primers. Here immunoSEQ multiplex PCR was the method, and the copy in TCRdb shows in-frame clones only, minus some. Among 75,000 to 100,000 clones listed, less than 70% were seen once. Findings and limits, study-wide: Cytomegalovirus association was listed for 150 to 200 TCR beta chains. The classifier reportedly diagnosed cytomegalovirus status with high sensitivity and specificity.

Trimming removed 3 bases at V and 6 bases at J, with 11 bases between. The length of the CDR3 is 14 residues. CDR1 and CDR2 from the germline V gene are LNHDA and SQIVND (reference sequence). The chain recombines TRBV19 with TRBJ1-4, with D unresolved. Sequenced material: PBMCs. The TCR comes from a female donor in good health and CMV-seronegative. The CDR3, as DNA: TGTGCCAGTAGTATTCCGACGAGGTATGAAAAACTGTTTTTT. This codes for CASSIPTRYEKLFF.